Presented here are 13 T cell receptor beta chains from one specimen sequenced in a study of Ad26.COV2.S vaccination and SARS-CoV-2 variants (dated by TCRdb to the early 2020s). The library relied on the immunoSEQ multiplex PCR assay. TCRdb stores this immuneACCESS table with in-frame sequences only. Part of the clones is absent; in the studies checked, under half of the shortfall reflects unresolved V genes, and no reason is known for the rest. Here the sample has hundreds of thousands of clones; around 86% occur a single time. The top ten clones comprise more than 3% of the sample. This specimen's treatment or condition label, interpreted: around 19 received Ad26.COV2.S at low or high dose, single or two shots; 5 received placebo; per-sample allocation not given. For vaccine and placebo recipients, repertoires were sequenced using samples collected on day 63 after the first injection. The material was peripheral blood, obtained in a trial of Ad26.COV2.S vaccine versus placebo. These receptors were taken from a person aged 18-60 years who received the Ad26.COV2.S COVID-19 vaccine or a placebo.

This clone was picked up a small number of times. The chain combines TRBV2 with TRBJ1-5, with 8 positions matching TRBD1. J lost 4 bases, V lost 10 bases, and 6 bases had no gene match. The CDR3 extends over 13 amino acids. Germline CDR1 and CDR2: SNHLY and FYNNEI. In DNA, the CDR3 is TGTGCCACCACGCGGACAGGGAATCAGCCCCAGCATTTT. It is translated as CATTRTGNQPQHF.

The CDR3 sequence: CASSLEGFSYEQYF. The CDR3 bases are TGTGCCAGCAGCTTGGAAGGGTTTTCCTACGAGCAGTACTTC. The rearrangement joins TRBV5-6 to TRBJ2-7; no definite D call. V lost 0 bases, J lost 1 base, and 8 bases lay in between. Per the germline V gene, CDR1 is SGHDT and CDR2 is YYEEEE. This CDR3 is 14 amino acids long.

V usage is TRBV10-3 and J usage is TRBJ2-2; TRBD2 matches at 7 bases. With 5 bases clipped from V and 5 bases from J, the junction kept 8 bases outside the gene matches. The CDR3 extends over 15 amino acids. Germline CDR1 is ENHRY and CDR2 is SYGVKD. CDR3 bases: TGTGCCATCAGTTTAGCGGGTCCTCAAACCGGGGAGCTGTTTTTT. Amino acids: CAISLAGPQTGELFF.

The gene calls are TRBV9 and TRBJ1-1; D possibly corresponds to TRBD1 (5 bases). Trimming left V 0 bases short and J 5 bases short, with 11 bases between. The germline CDR1 and CDR2 sequences are SGDLS and YYNGEE. CDR3 size: 14 residues. CDR3 in amino acids: CASSVEPGRTEAFF. The CDR3 coding sequence is TGTGCCAGCAGCGTAGAACCAGGGCGAACTGAAGCTTTCTTT.

The J gene is TRBJ1-3, the V gene TRBV7-6; D unclear. This CDR3 contains 14 residues. With 5 bases removed from V and 0 bases from J, the gap between germline ends came to 8 bases. Germline loops: CDR1 SGHVS, CDR2 FNYEAQ. CDR3 amino acids: CASSLPSSGNTIYF. CDR3 sequence (DNA): TGTGCCAGCAGCCTACCGAGCTCTGGAAACACCATATATTTT.

V and J are TRBV29-1 and TRBJ2-5, with 11 positions matching TRBD2. Germline CDR1 is SQVTM and CDR2 is ANQGSEA. V lost 0 bases and J lost 7; bases outside the gene matches: 4. This CDR3 is 14 amino acids long. The CDR3 here is CSVEDSGGEVTQYF. Written as DNA, the CDR3 is TGCAGCGTTGAAGATAGCGGGGGGGAGGTGACCCAGTACTTC.

This clone was seen only once. The chain carries TRBV7-9 and TRBJ2-1, with 7 bases that match TRBD1. The trim removed 4 bases at V and 10 bases at J, leaving 16 bases unmatched. The CDR3 totals 16 residues. The V gene's germline CDR1 is SEHNR and CDR2 FQNEAQ (reference sequence). CDR3 bases: TGTGCCAGCAGCTCAAGGGACAGCCCGAACGACGACGAGCAGTTCTTC. Amino acid sequence: CASSSRDSPNDDEQFF. Supplemented by reference TRBV7-9 and TRBJ2-1, the full variable domain reads DTGVSQNPRHKITKRGQNVTFRCDPISEHNRLYWYRQTLGQGPEFLTYFQNEAQLEKSRLLSDRFSAERPKGSFSTLEIQRTEQGDSAMYLCASSSRDSPNDDEQFFGPGTRLTVL.

This rearrangement joins TRBV30 to TRBJ1-6; no definite D call. The CDR3 is 11 amino acids. From germline, CDR1 is GTSNPN and CDR2 SVGIG (reference sequence). Trimming pared 3 bases from V and 3 bases from J, leaving 0 bases between. This CDR3 is CAWSYNSPLHF. The CDR3 coding sequence is TGTGCCTGGAGCTATAATTCACCCCTCCACTTT.

The rearrangement joins TRBV10-2 to TRBJ1-5; weak D call: TRBD1 (5 bases). Germline lookup yields CDR1 WSHSY and CDR2 SAAADI. The CDR3 extends over 15 amino acids. V lost 6 bases, J lost 0 bases, and 12 bases lay in between. The CDR3 bases are TGCGCCAGCAGCCTTGTCGACAGTAGCAATCAGCCCCAGCATTTT. Protein sequence: CASSLVDSSNQPQHF.

As DNA, the CDR3 is TGTGCCAGCAGTTACTCGATCGCCCGGGACAGCTTGAACACTGAAGCTTTCTTT. Translating gives CASSYSIARDSLNTEAFF. The chain carries TRBV6-2 or TRBV6-3 and TRBJ1-1, with TRBD1 identical over 7 bases. Trimming at V came to 0 bases and at J to 0 bases, leaving 10 bases not matched to a gene. There are 18 residues in the CDR3. From germline, CDR1 is MNHEY and CDR2 SVGEGT.

This chain joins TRBV3-1 (or the pseudogene TRBV3-2) and TRBJ1-6; D is undetermined. The CDR3 loop spans 13 amino acids. Germline V gene data show CDR1 as LGHDT and CDR2 as YNNKEL (reference sequence). V was shortened by 0 bases and J by 9 bases, with 6 bases between the two germline ends. The CDR3 DNA follows: TGTGCCAGCAGCCAAGATCCAGGTTCACCCCTCCACTTT. Its translation is CASSQDPGSPLHF.

The rearrangement uses TRBV7-3 and TRBJ2-1, with 9 bases fitting TRBD2. V shed 6 bases and J 9 bases; nucleotides not matched to a gene: 9. The CDR3 sequence is 14 residues long. Looked up from germline, CDR1 is SGHTA and CDR2 is FQGTGA. CDR3 protein: CASRGGSGGGEQFF. Here the CDR3 DNA reads TGTGCCAGCAGGGGAGGTAGCGGGGGTGGTGAGCAGTTCTTC. Full variable domain (outside the CDR3, taken from reference TRBV7-3 and TRBJ2-1): GAGVSQTPSNKVTEKGKYVELRCDPISGHTALYWYRQSLGQGPEFLIYFQGTGAADDSGLPNDRFFAVRPEGSVSTLKIQRTERGDSAVYLCASRGGSGGGEQFFGPGTRLTVL.

J is TRBJ2-7 and V is TRBV6-5, with D possibly TRBD1 on 6 matching bases. V was pared by 7 bases and J by 4 bases, with 14 bases between. The CDR3 is 13 amino acids. The germline V gene has CDR1 MNHEY and CDR2 SVGAGI. CDR3 sequence (DNA): TGTGCCAGCATTCTTCCAGGGGCGTACGAGCAGTACTTC. As protein: CASILPGAYEQYF.